The clone carrying this TCR beta chain showed up just a few times. The antigen remains unidentified. Profiled with immunoSEQ multiplex PCR; TCRdb holds only in-frame clones, not every one. The table has roughly 45,000 clones, 81% seen once. Germline-derived CDR1 and CDR2 are LGHNA and YSLEER. Trimming took 0 bases from V and 8 from J; bases not matched to a gene: 17. The CDR3 is 19 residues long. People who had autoimmune disease history or systemic immunosuppression were excluded. This sample was taken from a study of OX40 agonist ivuxolimab in advanced cancers. Overall study results and limits: Circulating CD4+ and CD8+ T cells showed clonal expansion by week 6 at 0.1 to 3.0 mg/kg.

The source material was CD4+ or CD8+ T cells sorted from blood, sampled in a trial of the OX40 agonist ivuxolimab. The TCR originated in an adult with an advanced solid tumor such as melanoma, head and neck, liver or kidney cancer. The J gene is TRBJ1-4, the V gene TRBV4-3; TRBD1 aligns across 8 bases. The chain's CDR3 is CASSQDYRLVDRGREKLFF. CDR3 nucleotides: TGCGCCAGCAGCCAAGACTATCGATTAGTCGACAGGGGTCGGGAAAAACTGTTTTTT.